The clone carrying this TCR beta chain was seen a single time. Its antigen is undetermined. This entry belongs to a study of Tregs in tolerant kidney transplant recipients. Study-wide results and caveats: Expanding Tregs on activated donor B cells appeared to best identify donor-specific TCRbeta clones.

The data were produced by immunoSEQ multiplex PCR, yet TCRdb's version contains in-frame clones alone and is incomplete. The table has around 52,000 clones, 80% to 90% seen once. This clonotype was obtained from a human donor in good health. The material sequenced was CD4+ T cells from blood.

Written as DNA, the CDR3 is TGTGCCATCAGTGCCAGCCCCAATCAGCCCCAGCATTTT. This translates into CAISASPNQPQHF. The chain recombines TRBV10-3 with TRBJ1-5; no clear D gene. The germline V and J ends were trimmed by 4 bases and 3 bases, with 7 bases remaining between them. Germline assignment: CDR1 ENHRY and CDR2 SYGVKD. This CDR3 contains 13 residues.